These 27 T cell receptor beta chains were sequenced from one sample in a study of chemoradiotherapy in HPV16-positive cancers (dated by TCRdb to the early 2020s). Receptors were amplified or captured by the immunoSEQ multiplex PCR assay. Here the immuneACCESS table is served through TCRdb, limited to in-frame sequences with V and J called. Missing clones are a known gap in these copies; in checked studies unresolved V genes cover under half, and the rest lacks a known reason. Here the sample has under 6,500 clones; 88% occur a single time. The ten largest clones take up roughly 30% of the sample. Sequencing was performed on blood, taken from a patient who underwent chemoradiotherapy. The receptors were gathered from a human donor with HPV-associated anogenital cancer.

J is TRBJ2-7 and V is TRBV28, with no clear D. Trimming pared 5 bases from V and 3 bases from J, leaving 8 bases between. This CDR3 is built from 12 residues. CDR1 and CDR2 from the germline V gene are MDHEN and SYDVKM. CDR3 nucleotides: TGTGCCAGCAGTCTCCTGGACTACGAGCAGTACTTC. Amino acid sequence: CASSLLDYEQYF.

V and J are TRBV27 and TRBJ2-5; TRBD1 matches 8 bases. The CDR3 covers 14 residues. CDR1 and CDR2 (germline): MNHEY, SMNVEV (reference sequence). V dropped 5 bases and J dropped 6; count of bases not matched to a gene: 8. This CDR3 is CASSEQGVGQTQYF. The CDR3, as DNA: TGTGCCAGCAGTGAACAGGGGGTAGGGCAGACCCAGTACTTC.

Relative to its sample, this clone is large. The rearrangement links TRBV27 to TRBJ2-1, with a possible D match to TRBD2 (6 bases). V lost 3 bases, J lost 8 bases, and 11 bases lay in between. Germline V lookup: CDR1 MNHEY, CDR2 SMNVEV (reference sequence). This CDR3 comprises 13 residues. This chain's CDR3 is CASSFTSWDEQFF. DNA for the CDR3: TGTGCCAGCAGTTTTACTAGCTGGGATGAGCAGTTCTTC.

The rearrangement joins TRBV28 to TRBJ2-2, with D unclear. CDR3 length: 13 amino acids. Germline V gives CDR1 MDHEN, CDR2 SYDVKM. Deletions cut 2 bases from V and 7 bases from J, with 8 bases between. Here the CDR3 DNA reads TGTGCCAGCAGTTTAAGGGTAATCGGGGAGCTGTTTTTT. Its translation: CASSLRVIGELFF.

There are a few counts of this clone. The chain carries TRBV5-1 and TRBJ2-1; TRBD2 agrees at 12 bases. This CDR3 is built from 15 residues. Germline CDR1 reads SGHRS; CDR2 reads YFSETQ. With V trimmed by 0 bases and J by 10 bases, 5 bases remained unmatched. CDR3: CASSLDPGLAGEQFF. The CDR3 DNA follows: TGCGCCAGCAGCTTGGACCCCGGACTAGCGGGAGAGCAGTTCTTC.

The table lists this clone with a count of one. This rearrangement joins TRBV15 to TRBJ2-6; D call uncertain. Trimming cost V 0 bases and J 4 bases, with 10 bases left between them. CDR1 is LNHNV, CDR2 YYDKDF, per germline (reference sequence). The CDR3 sequence is 16 residues long. CDR3 protein: CATSRDRSSGANVLTF. As DNA, the CDR3 is TGTGCCACCAGCAGAGATAGGTCCTCCGGGGCCAACGTCCTGACTTTC.

The V gene is TRBV6-4, the J gene TRBJ2-3; TRBD2 aligns across 9 bases. The CDR3 is 23 residues long. Unmatched junction bases numbered 28, after V lost 2 bases and J lost 4 bases. In germline, CDR1 is MRHNA, CDR2 SNTAGT. The CDR3 DNA follows: TGTGCCAGCAGTGACCCCATCACACCTAGCGGGATGGCCCTCCCCACCCCACCAGATACGCAGTATTTT. Protein sequence: CASSDPITPSGMALPTPPDTQYF.

Sample share makes this clone large. V is TRBV19 and J is TRBJ2-7; 8 bases agree with TRBD1. CDR3 length: 19 residues. Germline values: CDR1 LNHDA, CDR2 SQIVND (reference sequence). Unmatched junction bases numbered 17, after V lost 3 bases and J lost 1 base. Written as DNA, the CDR3 is TGTGCCAGTAGTATGTTTGGGACAGGACTTCTGGGTGCATCCTACGAGCAGTACTTC. It translates to CASSMFGTGLLGASYEQYF. Full variable domain (outside the CDR3, taken from reference TRBV19 and TRBJ2-7): DGGITQSPKYLFRKEGQNVTLSCEQNLNHDAMYWYRQDPGQGLRLIYYSQIVNDFQKGDIAEGYSVSREKKESFPLTVTSAQKNPTAFYLCASSMFGTGLLGASYEQYFGPGTRLTVT.

V is TRBV5-8 and J is TRBJ2-3; perhaps TRBD1 as D (6 bases). CDR1 SGHTS and CDR2 YDEGEE come from the germline V gene. The CDR3 extends over 15 amino acids. Trimming took 4 bases from V and 7 from J, leaving 19 bases between them. CDR3 coding DNA: TGTGCCAGCAGCCGAGGGGGACAACAGATATATACGCAGTATTTT. It is translated as CASSRGGQQIYTQYF. The full variable domain, its missing parts supplied by reference TRBV5-8 and TRBJ2-3, is EAGVTQSPTHLIKTRGQQATLRCSPISGHTSVYWYQQALGLGLQFLLWYDEGEERNRGNFPPRFSGRQFPNYSSELNVNALELEDSALYLCASSRGGQQIYTQYFGPGTRLTVL.

The chain has TRBV28 and TRBJ2-3, with D perhaps TRBD1 (6 bases). Per germline, CDR1 MDHEN and CDR2 SYDVKM. This CDR3 has 12 amino acids. V gave up 11 bases and J gave up 1 base, with 10 bases separating them. The CDR3, as DNA: TGTGCCGGCTCAGGGGGCACAGATACGCAGTATTTT. Protein sequence: CAGSGGTDTQYF.

The chain employs TRBV30 and TRBJ2-6; 8 positions match TRBD2. The CDR3 contains 16 residues. V trimming: 7 bases; J trimming: 4 bases; junction bases outside the gene matches: 12. Germline CDR1 is GTSNPN and CDR2 is SVGIG (reference sequence). The CDR3 loop reads CALSSGSSSGANVLTF. CDR3 sequence (DNA): TGTGCCTTATCGAGCGGGAGTTCTTCCGGGGCCAACGTCCTGACTTTC.

This clone was found a few times. V is TRBV5-1 and J is TRBJ1-1, with D unresolved. This CDR3 contains 13 residues. Germline V gene lookup returns CDR1 SGHRS and CDR2 YFSETQ. Deletions cut 3 bases from V and 7 bases from J, with 13 bases between. The CDR3 reads CASSSPGGREAFF. The CDR3 coding sequence is TGCGCCAGCAGCTCCCCGGGCGGTCGTGAAGCTTTCTTT.

The rearrangement joins TRBV28 to TRBJ2-7; D may be TRBD1 (5 bases). The CDR3 extends over 13 amino acids. V gave up 5 bases and J gave up 3 bases, with 11 bases separating them. Germline lookup yields CDR1 MDHEN and CDR2 SYDVKM. The CDR3 region is CASSPRQIYEQYF. In nucleotides, the CDR3 is TGTGCCAGCAGTCCAAGACAGATCTACGAGCAGTACTTC. Filled out from reference TRBV28 and TRBJ2-7, the complete variable domain reads DVKVTQSSRYLVKRTGEKVFLECVQDMDHENMFWYRQDPGLGLRLIYFSYDVKMKEKGDIPEGYSVSREKKERFSLILESASTNQTSMYLCASSPRQIYEQYFGPGTRLTVT.

This clone was picked up one time. The rearrangement joins TRBV5-1 to TRBJ2-3; 8 nucleotides line up with TRBD1. Trimming cost V 0 bases and J 1 base; bases outside gene matches: 7. The germline CDR1 and CDR2 sequences are SGHRS and YFSETQ. The CDR3 is made up of 17 amino acids. The CDR3 DNA is TGCGCCAGCAGCTTGGCAAAGACAGGGGTTGGCACAGATACGCAGTATTTT. Residues: CASSLAKTGVGTDTQYF.

The CDR3 nucleotides read TGTGCCAGTAGTATCACAGGGAGCTACGAGCAGTACTTC. It encodes CASSITGSYEQYF. The chain joins TRBV19 to TRBJ2-7; a possible D gene is TRBD1 (6 bases). The CDR3 is made up of 13 amino acids. V gave up 3 bases and J gave up 3 bases, with 9 bases separating them. CDR1 LNHDA and CDR2 SQIVND come from the germline V gene (reference sequence).

This clone was seen more than once but under ten times. The rearrangement uses TRBV29-1 and TRBJ1-1; perhaps TRBD1 as D (6 bases). V was cut by 5 bases and J by 1 base, with 14 bases left in between. Germline values: CDR1 SQVTM, CDR2 ANQGSEA. This CDR3 has 14 amino acids. CDR3 in amino acids: CSVRVGHSNTEAFF. CDR3 nucleotides: TGCAGCGTTCGGGTGGGACATTCGAACACTGAAGCTTTCTTT.

This chain joins TRBV18 and TRBJ2-3; TRBD2 is a possible D gene (5 bases). Germline CDR1 and CDR2: KGHSH and LQKENI. Trimming took off 1 base at V and 9 bases at J, with 20 bases between the two ends. CDR3 length: 16 residues. CDR3 in amino acids: CASSPQERQAKETQYF. CDR3 DNA: TGTGCCAGCTCACCACAAGAGCGGCAGGCCAAAGAAACGCAGTATTTT.

The chain joins TRBV28 to TRBJ2-1; D is unclear. Germline loops: CDR1 MDHEN, CDR2 SYDVKM. The ends were cut back, 6 bases at V and 0 bases at J, with 15 bases in the middle. CDR3 size: 16 residues. The CDR3 nucleotides read TGTGCCAGCAGACTTGGAAGTCTTCGCTCCTACAATGAGCAGTTCTTC. Its translation: CASRLGSLRSYNEQFF. The full variable domain, rest sourced from reference TRBV28 and TRBJ2-1, is DVKVTQSSRYLVKRTGEKVFLECVQDMDHENMFWYRQDPGLGLRLIYFSYDVKMKEKGDIPEGYSVSREKKERFSLILESASTNQTSMYLCASRLGSLRSYNEQFFGPGTRLTVL.

This chain connects TRBV11-3 to TRBJ2-7; perhaps TRBD1 as D (6 bases). Per the germline V gene, CDR1 is SGHNT and CDR2 is YENEEA. The CDR3 has 12 amino acids. V lost 5 bases and J 7 bases, leaving 12 bases between the germline ends. The CDR3 region is CASSLSDREQYF. The CDR3 nucleotides are TGTGCCAGCAGCCTTTCCGACAGGGAGCAGTACTTC.

This sequence joins TRBV28 and TRBJ1-5, with 10 bases that match TRBD1. Per germline, CDR1 MDHEN and CDR2 SYDVKM. The CDR3 runs to 14 residues. V gave up 8 bases and J gave up 7 bases; unmatched junction bases: 8. The CDR3 loop is CASAPGTGAQPQHF. CDR3 in DNA: TGTGCCAGCGCGCCAGGGACAGGGGCGCAGCCCCAGCATTTT.

The chain combines TRBV7-8 with TRBJ2-6, with 12 positions matching TRBD1. V shed 3 bases and J 0 bases; nucleotides not matched to a gene: 3. CDR3 length: 18 amino acids. The germline V gene has CDR1 SGHVS and CDR2 FQNEAQ. CDR3 in amino acids: CASSFPGQGASGANVLTF. The CDR3 DNA is TGTGCCAGCAGCTTCCCGGGACAGGGGGCCTCTGGGGCCAACGTCCTGACTTTC.

This rearrangement joins TRBV19 to TRBJ2-3; TRBD2 is a possible D gene (6 bases). The CDR3 length is 15 residues. The V gene's germline CDR1 is LNHDA and CDR2 SQIVND (reference sequence). Trimming removed 0 bases at V and 4 bases at J, with 11 bases between. The CDR3, as DNA: TGTGCCAGTAGTATAGAGGAGGGTTACGCAGATACGCAGTATTTT. Encoded protein: CASSIEEGYADTQYF.

The chain recombines TRBV2 with TRBJ1-1; D perhaps matches TRBD1 (5 bases). V was trimmed by 5 bases and J by 4 bases, leaving 11 bases between them. CDR1 and CDR2 (germline): SNHLY, FYNNEI. CDR3 length: 13 amino acids. CDR3: CASSHGTATEAFF. The CDR3 DNA reads as TGTGCCAGCAGTCATGGGACCGCCACTGAAGCTTTCTTT.

A few counts support this clone. The V call is TRBV7-6, the J call TRBJ2-3; D remains unclear. The CDR3 extends over 12 amino acids. Germline CDR1 and CDR2: SGHVS and FNYEAQ. V was cut by 5 bases and J by 3 bases, with 6 bases left in between. DNA of the CDR3: TGTGCCAGCAGCCCGGCGACAGATACGCAGTATTTT. The encoded protein is CASSPATDTQYF. The variable domain in full, with the rest retrieved from reference TRBV7-6 and TRBJ2-3, is GAGVSQSPRYKVTKRGQDVALRCDPISGHVSLYWYRQALGQGPEFLTYFNYEAQQDKSGLPNDRFSAERPEGSISTLTIQRTEQRDSAMYRCASSPATDTQYFGPGTRLTVL.

The sample holds one count of this clone. The chain employs TRBV5-4 and TRBJ2-2, with 13 bases lining up with TRBD2. The V gene's germline CDR1 is SGHNT and CDR2 YYREEE (reference sequence). The CDR3 runs 16 residues. J lost 6 bases, V lost 4 bases, and 6 bases had no gene match. The CDR3 sequence is CASSPGLAGMSGELFF. The CDR3 region has the DNA TGTGCCAGCAGCCCGGGACTAGCGGGGATGTCCGGGGAGCTGTTTTTT.

The chain's CDR3 is CASSVGQGRPTDTQYF. DNA of the CDR3: TGTGCCAGCAGCGTAGGCCAGGGGCGCCCCACAGATACGCAGTATTTT. This sequence joins TRBV9 and TRBJ2-3; a possible D gene is TRBD1 (6 bases). This CDR3 is 16 amino acids long. The germline gives CDR1 SGDLS, CDR2 YYNGEE. Trimming left V 0 bases short and J 2 bases short, with 13 bases between.

This chain connects TRBV27 to TRBJ1-4; D uncertain. V was trimmed by 5 bases and J by 8 bases, leaving 18 bases between them. Germline loops: CDR1 MNHEY, CDR2 SMNVEV (reference sequence). CDR3 length equals 15 residues. Here the CDR3 DNA reads TGTGCCAGCAGTCTCCGGCGAGGGTCGGGGGAAAAACTGTTTTTT. It encodes CASSLRRGSGEKLFF.